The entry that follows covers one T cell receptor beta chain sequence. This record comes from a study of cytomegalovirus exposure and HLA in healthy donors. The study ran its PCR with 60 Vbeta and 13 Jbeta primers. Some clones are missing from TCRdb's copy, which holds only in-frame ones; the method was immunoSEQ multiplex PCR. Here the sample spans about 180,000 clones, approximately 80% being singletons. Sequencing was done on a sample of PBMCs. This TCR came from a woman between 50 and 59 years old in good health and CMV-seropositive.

The CDR3 loop is CASSDSSESTDTQYF. The CDR3 DNA sequence: TGTGCCAGCAGTGACTCGAGTGAAAGCACAGATACGCAGTATTTT. The rearrangement uses TRBV6-4 and TRBJ2-3; D gene unclear. Germline values: CDR1 MRHNA, CDR2 SNTAGT. The CDR3 is made up of 15 amino acids. Deletions cut 0 bases from V and 0 bases from J, with 7 bases between.